Following are 25 T cell receptor beta chains from one sample sequenced in a study of cytomegalovirus exposure and HLA in healthy donors (TCRdb year 2017). The protocol used for the library was the immunoSEQ multiplex PCR assay. For the multiplex PCR, a mixture combining 60 forward primers for TCR Vbeta segments and 13 reverse primers for TCR Jbeta segments was used. This immuneACCESS table, as held by TCRdb, lists in-frame sequences with V and J called but not all clones. Of the missing ones, under half trace to an unresolved V gene in checked studies; the others have no known cause. The sample includes around 150,000 clones, with 65% to 85% observed a single time. Around 6.6% of the sample goes to the ten largest clones. Specimen: PBMCs. The receptors shown here come from a male donor in good health and CMV-seropositive.

This clone has only a few counts. The chain is built from TRBV18 and TRBJ1-1, with no clear D. Germline CDR1 KGHSH, CDR2 LQKENI. This CDR3 spans 13 amino acids. Trimming took off 3 bases at V and 2 bases at J, with 7 bases between the two ends. The DNA for the CDR3 is TGTGCCAGCTCACCCCCGGTCAACACTGAAGCTTTCTTT. Translation: CASSPPVNTEAFF.

This rearrangement joins TRBV6-1 to TRBJ1-5, with 9 positions matching TRBD1. The CDR3 is 14 residues long. V dropped 6 bases and J dropped 4; count of bases not matched to a gene: 4. Germline V gene sequence: CDR1 MNHNS, CDR2 SASEGT. The DNA for the CDR3 is TGTGCCAGCAGCCAGGACAGGGGTAATCAGCCCCAGCATTTT. Residues: CASSQDRGNQPQHF.

V and J are TRBV11-3 and TRBJ1-2; 12 nucleotides agree with TRBD1. With V trimmed by 1 base and J by 6 bases, 3 bases remained unmatched. CDR1 SGHNT and CDR2 YENEEA come from the germline V gene. This CDR3 has 15 residues. The CDR3 sequence: CASSLVGTGGDGYTF. DNA of the CDR3: TGTGCCAGCAGCTTAGTTGGGACAGGGGGCGATGGCTACACCTTC.

The chain uses TRBV19 and TRBJ2-2, with 8 bases fitting TRBD2. J was trimmed by 5 bases and V by 4 bases; bases with no gene match: 6. CDR3 length: 15 amino acids. CDR1 and CDR2 from the germline V gene are LNHDA and SQIVND (reference sequence). This CDR3 is CASSTVSGNTGELFF. Here the CDR3 DNA reads TGTGCCAGTAGTACAGTTAGCGGGAATACCGGGGAGCTGTTTTTT.

With regard to this clone: Other DNA variants within this sample encode the same CDR3. The chain has TRBV5-1 and TRBJ2-3, with 12 bases that match TRBD2. This CDR3 comprises 16 residues. CDR1 and CDR2 (germline): SGHRS, YFSETQ. The junction had 0 bases not matched to a gene; V was cut back by 0 bases and J by 1 base. CDR3 residues: CASSLGLAGGTDTQYF. DNA for the CDR3: TGCGCCAGCAGCTTGGGACTAGCGGGAGGCACAGATACGCAGTATTTT.

This chain joins TRBV30 and TRBJ2-2, with TRBD2 identical over 10 bases. Germline V CDR1 and CDR2: GTSNPN, SVGIG (reference sequence). V lost 5 bases and J lost 6; bases outside the gene matches: 6. CDR3 length equals 14 residues. The CDR3 loop is CAWAGSGRAGELFF. CDR3 coding DNA: TGTGCCTGGGCAGGAAGCGGGAGGGCCGGGGAGCTGTTTTTT.

This clone was recorded once. The chain employs TRBV6-5 and TRBJ1-5; D not certain. Germline V gene data show CDR1 as MNHEY and CDR2 as SVGAGI. Trimming stripped 8 bases from V and 5 bases from J, with 10 bases between. The CDR3 covers 12 residues. CDR3: CASGHGYQPQHF. Written as DNA, the CDR3 is TGTGCCAGCGGGCATGGCTATCAGCCCCAGCATTTT.

This clone appeared a few times. The chain combines TRBV2 with TRBJ2-7; 7 nucleotides align to TRBD2. This CDR3 contains 14 residues. Germline V gene sequence: CDR1 SNHLY, CDR2 FYNNEI. Trimming at V came to 3 bases and at J to 0 bases, leaving 2 bases not matched to a gene. The CDR3 DNA reads as TGTGCCAGCAGTGATGGCGGGAGCTCCTACGAGCAGTACTTC. Residues: CASSDGGSSYEQYF.

V gene TRBV5-4 combines with J gene TRBJ2-1; 9 bases align to TRBD2. V lost 7 bases, J lost 0 bases, and 5 bases stayed unmatched. Germline loops: CDR1 SGHNT, CDR2 YYREEE (reference sequence). The CDR3 is made up of 15 amino acids. CDR3 amino acids: CASFGREGSYNEQFF. For the CDR3, the DNA is TGTGCCAGCTTCGGGCGGGAGGGCTCCTACAATGAGCAGTTCTTC.

This clone is a singleton in its sample. This chain joins TRBV5-5 and TRBJ2-1; TRBD2 agrees at 12 bases. V trimming: 3 bases; J trimming: 2 bases; junction bases outside the gene matches: 0. Germline V gene data show CDR1 as SGHKS and CDR2 as YYEKEE (reference sequence). CDR3 length: 15 residues. The chain's CDR3 is CASSSSGGAYNEQFF. CDR3 DNA sequence: TGTGCCAGCAGCTCTAGCGGGGGGGCCTACAATGAGCAGTTCTTC.

The CDR3 DNA sequence: TGTGCCAGCAGCTTAAAGTTTCTTGGGACAGGGATCTACGAGCAGTACTTC. It is translated as CASSLKFLGTGIYEQYF. V is TRBV7-2 and J is TRBJ2-7; 9 bases are shared with TRBD1. Germline V CDR1 and CDR2: SGHTA, FQGNSA. CDR3 length: 17 residues. The V gene end was trimmed by 2 bases and the J gene end by 3 bases; junction bases not matched to a gene: 11.

The CDR3 region has the DNA TGTGCCAGCAGCCCTAGGAACACTGAAGCTTTCTTT. Translating it yields CASSPRNTEAFF. The V call is TRBV7-8, the J call TRBJ1-1; D gene ambiguous. Between the trimmed V and J ends, which lost 5 bases and 1 base, there was a span of 5 bases. The CDR3 has 12 residues. CDR1 SGHVS and CDR2 FQNEAQ come from the germline V gene.

V is TRBV7-8 and J is TRBJ2-7, with a weak D call TRBD2 (6 bases). The CDR3 covers 14 residues. V was shortened by 5 bases and J by 4 bases, with 15 bases between the two germline ends. The germline V gene encodes CDR1 SGHVS and CDR2 FQNEAQ. The CDR3 here is CASSPSRRGYEQYF. The CDR3, as DNA: TGTGCCAGCAGCCCAAGTAGGCGGGGTTACGAGCAGTACTTC. The whole variable domain, filled in from reference TRBV7-8 and TRBJ2-7, reads GAGVSQSPRYKVAKRGQDVALRCDPISGHVSLFWYQQALGQGPEFLTYFQNEAQLDKSGLPSDRFFAERPEGSVSTLKIQRTQQEDSAVYLCASSPSRRGYEQYFGPGTRLTVT.

The rearrangement links TRBV6-1 to TRBJ2-3; 9 bases map to TRBD2. Germline trimming cut 10 bases from V and 5 bases from J; bases unmatched to any gene: 13. The CDR3 contains 15 residues. From germline, CDR1 is MNHNS and CDR2 SASEGT. The CDR3 coding sequence is TGTGCCACCAGGACTCGGCGGGAGGGGGGAGATACGCAGTATTTT. Its translation is CATRTRREGGDTQYF.

V and J are TRBV25-1 and TRBJ1-6, with 7 bases aligning to TRBD1. The germline V gene encodes CDR1 MGHDK and CDR2 SYGVNS. The CDR3 loop spans 16 amino acids. Trimming took 4 bases from V and 7 from J; bases not matched to a gene: 10. The CDR3 spells CASSALSGTVNSPLHF. The CDR3, as DNA: TGTGCCAGCAGTGCCCTTTCTGGGACAGTCAATTCACCCCTCCACTTT.

The V call is TRBV7-6, the J call TRBJ2-1; tentative D call: TRBD2 (6 bases). V dropped 4 bases and J dropped 5 bases, with 9 bases sitting between them. Germline assignment: CDR1 SGHVS and CDR2 FNYEAQ. The CDR3 length is 13 residues. The CDR3 coding sequence is TGTGCCAGCAGCTGGGGGGTAGACAATGAGCAGTTCTTC. It specifies CASSWGVDNEQFF.

This clone has only one observation. V is TRBV30 and J is TRBJ2-3, with TRBD2 as a possible D gene (5 bases). Trimming left V 0 bases short and J 6 bases short, with 13 bases between. The germline gives CDR1 GTSNPN, CDR2 SVGIG (reference sequence). This CDR3 has 14 amino acids. CDR3 sequence: CAWSVVRDGDTQYF. The CDR3, as DNA: TGTGCCTGGAGTGTGGTGAGGGATGGGGATACGCAGTATTTT.

The table lists this clone with a few counts. This chain joins TRBV25-1 and TRBJ2-5, with 8 bases that match TRBD2. The ends lost 5 bases at V and 2 bases at J; junction bases unmatched: 4. Looked up from germline, CDR1 is MGHDK and CDR2 is SYGVNS. The CDR3 extends over 14 amino acids. CDR3 nucleotides: TGTGCCAGCAGTAGCGGGAGAGAACAAGAGACCCAGTACTTC. Its protein is CASSSGREQETQYF.

The V gene is TRBV13, the J gene TRBJ2-3; maybe TRBD2 (5 bases). The V and J ends lost 4 bases and 3 bases respectively, with 17 bases between them. CDR3 size: 16 residues. Germline V lookup: CDR1 PRHDT, CDR2 FYEKMQ (reference sequence). CDR3 in amino acids: CASSSPGGLGTDTQYF. CDR3 sequence (DNA): TGTGCCAGCAGCTCCCCAGGAGGATTGGGAACAGATACGCAGTATTTT. Variable domain in full (rest from reference TRBV13 and TRBJ2-3): AAGVIQSPRHLIKEKRETATLKCYPIPRHDTVYWYQQGPGQDPQFLISFYEKMQSDKGSIPDRFSAQQFSDYHSELNMSSLELGDSALYFCASSSPGGLGTDTQYFGPGTRLTVL.

V gene TRBV7-2 combines with J gene TRBJ2-7; D uncertain. CDR3 size: 12 residues. Germline values: CDR1 SGHTA, CDR2 FQGNSA. Trimming shortened V by 2 bases and J by 6 bases, and 8 bases separated the two germline ends. CDR3 DNA: TGTGCCAGCAGCTTAAGAAGCCGCGAGCAGTACTTC. This gives the protein CASSLRSREQYF.

The rearrangement joins TRBV9 to TRBJ2-5; D is possibly TRBD1 (5 bases). The J call may be wrong; the DNA end is better matched by TRBJ2-7. CDR1 is SGDLS, CDR2 YYNGEE, per germline. CDR3 length: 15 amino acids. CDR3 DNA sequence: TGTGCCAGCAGCCCCCCCCAGGGCAGGGTACGCGAGCAGTACTTC. This encodes CASSPPQGRVREQYF.

The chain joins TRBV19 to TRBJ2-2; D perhaps matches TRBD2 (5 bases). CDR1 LNHDA and CDR2 SQIVND come from the germline V gene (reference sequence). CDR3 length equals 14 residues. Trimming shortened V by 2 bases and J by 2 bases, and 6 bases separated the two germline ends. The CDR3 protein is CASSISGNTGELFF. CDR3 DNA sequence: TGTGCCAGTAGTATATCGGGAAACACCGGGGAGCTGTTTTTT.

V gene TRBV5-1 combines with J gene TRBJ2-5, with D possibly TRBD1 on 6 matching bases. Germline-derived CDR1 and CDR2 are SGHRS and YFSETQ. The CDR3 is 14 amino acids. V shed 6 bases and J shed 0 bases, with 12 bases lying between them. This CDR3 is CASNFGTNQETQYF. CDR3 nucleotides: TGCGCCAGCAACTTCGGGACAAACCAAGAGACCCAGTACTTC. The full variable domain, its missing parts supplied by reference TRBV5-1 and TRBJ2-5, is KAGVTQTPRYLIKTRGQQVTLSCSPISGHRSVSWYQQTPGQGLQFLFEYFSETQRNKGNFPGRFSGRQFSNSRSEMNVSTLELGDSALYLCASNFGTNQETQYFGPGTRLLVL.

This chain joins TRBV28 and TRBJ2-5; 8 bases agree with TRBD1. This CDR3 region has 17 residues. Germline V gives CDR1 MDHEN, CDR2 SYDVKM. J lost 2 bases, V lost 6 bases, and 14 bases had no gene match. CDR3 coding DNA: TGTGCCAGCAGGCGATACAGGGGGTATTCAGGTCAAGAGACCCAGTACTTC. This sequence encodes CASRRYRGYSGQETQYF.

About this clone itself: A read error may account for a junction end that differs from germline. The V gene is TRBV7-9, the J gene TRBJ1-2, with a tentative D call TRBD1 (6 bases). The CDR3 is made up of 16 amino acids. Germline assignment: CDR1 SEHNR and CDR2 FQNEAQ (reference sequence). The CDR3 DNA sequence: TGTTCCAGCAGCGTAGACAGGCGACCCTCTAACTATGGCTACACCTTC. Translating gives CSSSVDRRPSNYGYTF.